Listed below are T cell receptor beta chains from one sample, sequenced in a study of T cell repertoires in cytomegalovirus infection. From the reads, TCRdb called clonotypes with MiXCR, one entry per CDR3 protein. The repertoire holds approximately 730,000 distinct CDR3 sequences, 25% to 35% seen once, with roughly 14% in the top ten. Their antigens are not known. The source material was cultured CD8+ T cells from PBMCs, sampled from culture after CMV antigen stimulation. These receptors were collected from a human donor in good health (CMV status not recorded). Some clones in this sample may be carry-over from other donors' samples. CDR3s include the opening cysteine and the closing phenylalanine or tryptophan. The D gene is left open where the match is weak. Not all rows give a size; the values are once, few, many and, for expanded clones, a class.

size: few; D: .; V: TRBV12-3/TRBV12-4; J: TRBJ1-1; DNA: TGTGCCAGTCAACAGGGGAACACTGAAGCTTTCTTT; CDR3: CASQQGNTEAFF
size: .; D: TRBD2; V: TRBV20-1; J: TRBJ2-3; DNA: TGCAGTGCTAGAGGCAGTTTCTGGACTAGCGGCACAGATACGCAGTATTTT; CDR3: CSARGSFWTSGTDTQYF
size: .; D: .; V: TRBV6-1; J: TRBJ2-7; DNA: TGTGCCAGCAAAGAGGGGGGTCACGAGCAGTACTTC; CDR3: CASKEGGHEQYF
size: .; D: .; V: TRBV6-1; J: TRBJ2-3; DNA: TGTGCCAGCAGAAAAACGGGGTTCGGCACAGATACGCAGTATTTT; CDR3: CASRKTGFGTDTQYF
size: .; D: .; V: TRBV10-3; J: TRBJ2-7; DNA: TGTGCCATCACAGGGACCGATCAATACGAGCAGTACTTC; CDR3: CAITGTDQYEQYF
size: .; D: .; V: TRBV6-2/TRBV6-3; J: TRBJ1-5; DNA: TGTGCCAGCAGTTACACAGGGTTGCATCAGCCCCAGCATTTT; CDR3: CASSYTGLHQPQHF
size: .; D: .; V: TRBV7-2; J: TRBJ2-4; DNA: TGTGCCAGCAGCTTAGTGCAGGGCGTCAAAAACATTCAGTACTTC; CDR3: CASSLVQGVKNIQYF
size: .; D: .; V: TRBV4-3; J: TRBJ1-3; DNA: TGCGCCAGCAGCCAAGCCGAGGATTGGAACCCTGGAAACACCATATATTTT; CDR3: CASSQAEDWNPGNTIYF
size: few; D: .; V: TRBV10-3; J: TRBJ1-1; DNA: TGTGCCATCAGTGAGGACTATGAAGCTTTCTTT; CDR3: CAISEDYEAFF
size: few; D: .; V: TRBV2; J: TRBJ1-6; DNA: TGTGCCAGCAGTGTCGAGACATTCGGAAGCAGTTCCTATAATTCACCCCTCCACTTT; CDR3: CASSVETFGSSSYNSPLHF
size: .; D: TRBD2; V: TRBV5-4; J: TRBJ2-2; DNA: TGTGCCAGCAGCGGACCGGGACTAGCGGATTCGAACACCGGGGAGCTGTTTTTT; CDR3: CASSGPGLADSNTGELFF
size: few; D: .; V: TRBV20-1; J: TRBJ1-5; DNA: TGCAGTGCCGACCCTAATCAGCCCCAGCATTTT; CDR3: CSADPNQPQHF
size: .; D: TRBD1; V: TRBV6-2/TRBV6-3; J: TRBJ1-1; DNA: TGTGCCAGCAGTCTCTCGCGGACAGGGACGGCTGAAGCTTTCTTT; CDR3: CASSLSRTGTAEAFF
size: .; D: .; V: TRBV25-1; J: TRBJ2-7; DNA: TGTGCCAGCAGTGAATGGGGGGAGAGGGGCTACGAGCAGTACTTC; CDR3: CASSEWGERGYEQYF
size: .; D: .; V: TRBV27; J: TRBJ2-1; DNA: TGTGCCAGCACCGGGGGTGCGGACAATGAGCAGTTCTTC; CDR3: CASTGGADNEQFF
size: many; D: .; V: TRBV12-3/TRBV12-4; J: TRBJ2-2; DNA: TGTGCCAGCAGTTCACCATCCTATAACACCGGGGAGCTGTTTTTT; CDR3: CASSSPSYNTGELFF
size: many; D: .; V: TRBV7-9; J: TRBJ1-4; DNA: TGTGCCAGCAGCTGGGGTATTGCAACTAATGAAAAACTGTTTTTT; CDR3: CASSWGIATNEKLFF
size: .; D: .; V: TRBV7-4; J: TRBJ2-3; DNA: TGTGCCAGCAGCTTAGTCAGAGACCCTAGCACAGATACGCAGTATTTT; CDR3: CASSLVRDPSTDTQYF
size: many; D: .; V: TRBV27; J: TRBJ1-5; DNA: TGTGCCAGCAGCTTCGGGGGCAATCAGCCCCAGCATTTT; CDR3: CASSFGGNQPQHF
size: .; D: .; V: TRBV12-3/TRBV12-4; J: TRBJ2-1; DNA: TGTGCCAGCAGGAACTCCTACAATAAGCAGTTCTTC; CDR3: CASRNSYNKQFF
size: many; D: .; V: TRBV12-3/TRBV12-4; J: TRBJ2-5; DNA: TGTGCCAGCAGCTCCCTCCAAGAGACCCAGTACTTC; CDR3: CASSSLQETQYF
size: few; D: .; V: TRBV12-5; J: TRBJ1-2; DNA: TGTGCTAGTGGTTTGGTACTTAACTATGGCTACACCTTC; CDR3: CASGLVLNYGYTF
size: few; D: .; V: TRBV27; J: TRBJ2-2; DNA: TGTGCCAGCACGGGCCAGGGTAACACCGGGGAGCTGTTTTTT; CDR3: CASTGQGNTGELFF
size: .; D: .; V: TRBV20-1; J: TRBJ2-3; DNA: TGCAGTGCTAGAGATTCGAGAGGTCCGACAGATACGCAGTATTTT; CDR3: CSARDSRGPTDTQYF
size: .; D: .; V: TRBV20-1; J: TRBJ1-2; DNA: TGCAGTGCTAGAGGTGGGGGCGTTAACTATGGCTACACCTTC; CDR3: CSARGGGVNYGYTF
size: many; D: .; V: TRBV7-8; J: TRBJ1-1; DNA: TGTGCCAGCAGCTTAAACCCCAACGCCGAAGCTTTCTTT; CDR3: CASSLNPNAEAFF
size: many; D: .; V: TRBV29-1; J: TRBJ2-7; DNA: TGCAGCGTTGGGGGGGGGGCGGTCTACGAGCAGTACTTC; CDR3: CSVGGGAVYEQYF
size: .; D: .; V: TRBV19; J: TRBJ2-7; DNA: TGTGCCAGTAGTATAGCTGAGCGCCGAGAGCAGTACTTC; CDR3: CASSIAERREQYF